This T cell receptor (beta chain) originates from a study of blood T cell repertoires in COVID-19 (dated by TCRdb to 2019 to 2021). Study-level background: Samples from collaborators originated in the United States, Italy and Spain and spanned both the acute and convalescent phases of COVID-19. The material from the prospective study consisted of cDNA or gDNA derived from T cells, B-cell-depleted T cells, or PBMCs. Deeply sampled blood TCRbeta repertoires from subjects exposed to, actively infected with, or recovered from COVID-19 were included in the dataset. The repertoires were released in a freely available public database intended as a resource for research on the immune response to SARS-CoV-2. The samples were drawn from the first 160 participants of the ongoing ImmuneRACE study and from 950 to 1,500 subjects provided by 6 global collaborators. A de-identified subject ID, COVID-19 status, age in years and sex were almost always included in the sample metadata. Where available, HLA class I and class II types were taken from metadata supplied by the sample provider and were not determined by assay-based typing.

A note on this clone: Its cognate antigen has yet to be identified. Qualities for individual bases were not recorded, and no much larger clone is one base off.

General findings and caveats noted by the study authors: Clinical and demographic metadata were provided uncurated, with the amount varying by source and participant.

The collaborating institutions used their own protocols to collect whole blood in K2EDTA tubes. For TCRbeta analysis, collaborator samples were shipped as frozen whole blood, as isolated PBMCs, or as DNA extracted from either sample type. TCRbeta CDR3 regions were amplified from genomic DNA using the immunoSEQ Assay, a bias-controlled multiplex PCR. The study's own analysis went as follows. Nucleated cell counts per sample were estimated from amplification of reference gene primers within the assay. Sequence reads were collapsed and filtered to measure the absolute abundance of every unique TCRbeta CDR3 rearrangement. For each sample, productive Simpson clonality was calculated as the square root of Simpson's diversity index across productive rearrangements. Entries here come from immuneACCESS through TCRdb and include only in-frame sequences with V and J called. Some clones fail to appear in such tables; in the studies checked, an unresolved V gene covers under half of the shortfall, and the cause of the remainder is unknown. That table gives V, J and clone size, and the DNA gave D and trimming. The sample data list 650,000 to 800,000 clones, and more than 80% of these were observed just once. The top ten constitute around 0.3% of the sample.

Material for sequencing was peripheral blood. The sequence was obtained from a woman aged 18-35 years with acute or convalescent COVID-19.

The CDR3: CASSRGQVGIVNTIYF. The sequence in DNA is TGTGCCAGCAGTAGAGGACAAGTGGGCATTGTGAACACCATATATTTT. The chain is assembled from TRBV5-4 and TRBJ1-3; TRBD1 could be the D gene, as 5 bases match. Including cysteine and phenylalanine, the CDR3 has 16 amino acids. The read is trimmed to its CDR3 DNA, 48 bases read in frame from base 1. Per the germline V gene (reference sequence), SGHNT is the CDR1 and YYREEE is the CDR2. V and J are truncated by 5 bases and 7 bases respectively, leaving an intervening sequence of 22 bases.